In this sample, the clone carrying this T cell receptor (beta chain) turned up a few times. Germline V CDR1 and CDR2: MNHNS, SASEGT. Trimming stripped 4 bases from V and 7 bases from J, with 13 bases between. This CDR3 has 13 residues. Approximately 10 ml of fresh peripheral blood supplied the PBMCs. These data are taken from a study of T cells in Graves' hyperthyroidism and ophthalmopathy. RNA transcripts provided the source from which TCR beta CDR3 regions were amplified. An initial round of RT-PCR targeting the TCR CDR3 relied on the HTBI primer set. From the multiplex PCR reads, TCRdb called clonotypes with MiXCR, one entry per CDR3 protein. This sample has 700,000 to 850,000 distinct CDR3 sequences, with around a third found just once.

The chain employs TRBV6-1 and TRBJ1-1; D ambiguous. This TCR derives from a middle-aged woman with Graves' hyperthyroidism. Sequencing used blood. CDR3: CASSGVDGSEAFF. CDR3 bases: TGTGCCAGCAGTGGTGTGGACGGCAGTGAAGCTTTCTTT.